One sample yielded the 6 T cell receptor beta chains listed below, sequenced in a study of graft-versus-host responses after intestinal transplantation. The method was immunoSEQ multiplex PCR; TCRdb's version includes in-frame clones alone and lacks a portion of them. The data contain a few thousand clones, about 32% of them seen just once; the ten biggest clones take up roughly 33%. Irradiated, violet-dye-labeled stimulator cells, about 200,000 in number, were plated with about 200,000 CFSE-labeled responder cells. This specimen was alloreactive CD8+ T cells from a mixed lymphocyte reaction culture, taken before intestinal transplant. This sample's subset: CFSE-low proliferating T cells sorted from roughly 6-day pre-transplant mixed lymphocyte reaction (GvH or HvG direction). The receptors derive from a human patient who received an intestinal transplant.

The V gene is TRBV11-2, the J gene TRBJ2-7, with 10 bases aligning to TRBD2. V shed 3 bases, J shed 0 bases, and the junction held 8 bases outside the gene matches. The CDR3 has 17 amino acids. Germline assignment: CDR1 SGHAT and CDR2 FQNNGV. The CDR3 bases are TGTGCCAGCAGCTTCTCAGCGGGGGGGACCAGCTCCTACGAGCAGTACTTC. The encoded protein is CASSFSAGGTSSYEQYF.

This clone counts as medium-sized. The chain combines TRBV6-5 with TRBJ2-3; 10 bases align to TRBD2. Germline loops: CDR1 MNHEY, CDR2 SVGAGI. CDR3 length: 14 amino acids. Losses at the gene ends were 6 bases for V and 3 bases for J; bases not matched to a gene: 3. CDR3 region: CASRGLADTDTQYF. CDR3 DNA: TGTGCCAGCAGAGGACTAGCGGATACAGATACGCAGTATTTT.

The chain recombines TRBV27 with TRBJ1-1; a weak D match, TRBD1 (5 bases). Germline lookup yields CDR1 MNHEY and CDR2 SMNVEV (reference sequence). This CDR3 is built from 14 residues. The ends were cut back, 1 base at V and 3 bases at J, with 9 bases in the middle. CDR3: CASSLLGQYTEAFF. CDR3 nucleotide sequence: TGTGCCAGCAGTTTATTGGGGCAGTACACTGAAGCTTTCTTT.

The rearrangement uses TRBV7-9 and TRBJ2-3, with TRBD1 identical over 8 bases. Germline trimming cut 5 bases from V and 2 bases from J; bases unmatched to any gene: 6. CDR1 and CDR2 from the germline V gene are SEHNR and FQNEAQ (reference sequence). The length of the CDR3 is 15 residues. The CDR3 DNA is TGTGCCAGCAGCCCCCGACAGGGGACCACAGATACGCAGTATTTT. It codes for CASSPRQGTTDTQYF. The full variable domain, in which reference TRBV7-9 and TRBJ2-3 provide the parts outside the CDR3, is DTGVSQNPRHKITKRGQNVTFRCDPISEHNRLYWYRQTLGQGPEFLTYFQNEAQLEKSRLLSDRFSAERPKGSFSTLEIQRTEQGDSAMYLCASSPRQGTTDTQYFGPGTRLTVL.

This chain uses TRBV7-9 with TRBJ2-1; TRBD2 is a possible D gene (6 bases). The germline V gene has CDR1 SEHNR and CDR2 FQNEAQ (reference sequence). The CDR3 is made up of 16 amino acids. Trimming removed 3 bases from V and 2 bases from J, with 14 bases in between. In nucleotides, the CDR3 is TGTGCCAGCAGCTTGCCCGGGACTCTTACCTACAATGAGCAGTTCTTC. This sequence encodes CASSLPGTLTYNEQFF.

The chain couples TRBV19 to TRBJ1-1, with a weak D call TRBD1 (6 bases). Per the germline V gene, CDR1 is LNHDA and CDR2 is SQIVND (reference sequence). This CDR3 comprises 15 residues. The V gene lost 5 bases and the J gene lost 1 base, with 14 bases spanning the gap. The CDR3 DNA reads TGTGCCAGTAGTGCGACCGGGACAAGGAACACTGAAGCTTTCTTT. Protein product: CASSATGTRNTEAFF.